A selection of T cell receptor beta chains follows, all from one sample in a study of tumour-infiltrating T cells in Burkitt lymphoma. The assay was immunoSEQ multiplex PCR, and TCRdb's table has in-frame clones only and misses some. The sample lists about 2,500 clones; 88% were seen once. Sequencing input: tumor tissue. These receptors all stem from a human donor with diffuse large B-cell lymphoma. The CDR3 runs from the conserved cysteine through the conserved F or W. Where a row states a size, it is once, few, many or the class of an expanded clone; other rows omit it.

j_call clone_size v_call cdr3_aa
TRBJ2-7 . TRBV6-6 CASSYQYEQYF
TRBJ1-4 . TRBV7-9 CASSLEQLNEKLFF
TRBJ1-1 . TRBV7-9 CASSHGTEGTEAFF
TRBJ2-7 . TRBV5-1 CASSLASNTAYEQYF
TRBJ2-5 . TRBV7-9 CASIPSGRETQYF
TRBJ1-3 . TRBV7-8 CASSLGVSGNTIYF
TRBJ2-1 . TRBV29-1 CSVGGDRVYNEQFF
TRBJ1-4 . TRBV10-3 CAISARTGDNEKLFF
TRBJ2-1 . TRBV2 CASSATGLAGGEQFF
TRBJ2-7 once TRBV28 CASSLLAGAYEQYF
TRBJ2-1 . TRBV4-3 CASSQGRLSYNEQFF
TRBJ2-7 . TRBV5-1 CASSLAATGLYEQYF
TRBJ1-1 . TRBV7-9 CASSGGAPRTEAFF
TRBJ1-5 . TRBV5-1 CASREGSNQPQHF
TRBJ2-7 . TRBV7-2 CASSSGQVIYEQYF
TRBJ1-2 . TRBV5-1 CASSLVGGRGYGYTF
TRBJ2-1 . TRBV5-8 CASSLRHEQFF
TRBJ2-3 . TRBV18 CASSGGPVPSTDTQYF
TRBJ2-5 . TRBV7-3 CASSPSGGGGGETQYF
TRBJ2-2 few TRBV6-5 CASSQRQGITGELFF
TRBJ2-1 . TRBV6-5 CASSSQGNEQFF
TRBJ2-7 . TRBV19 CASSTDGGRGEQYF
TRBJ1-1 . TRBV5-1 CASSLTLDNTEAFF
TRBJ2-1 . TRBV27 CASSSPGPKVVEQFF
TRBJ1-1 . TRBV9 CASSVEQGARAFF
TRBJ2-3 few TRBV7-9 CASSLAGTSGSTDTQYF
TRBJ2-7 . TRBV6-5 CASSYSTGRYEQYF
TRBJ1-2 . TRBV20-1 CSPGGYTF
TRBJ2-3 . TRBV15 CATSRRGKSSTDTQYF
TRBJ1-1 . TRBV2 CASRGQANTEAFF
TRBJ1-5 . TRBV19 CASSMIAGVSNQPQHF
TRBJ2-6 . TRBV4-2 CASSQEAGANPGANVLTF
TRBJ1-1 . TRBV29-1 CSVEVSGNTEAFF
TRBJ2-4 once TRBV2 CASSLGGVAKNIQYF
TRBJ2-7 . TRBV7-2 CASSLAVVGSGGTYEQYF
TRBJ2-3 . TRBV14 CASSPLGARTTDTQYF
TRBJ2-5 . TRBV5-6 CASSLTETQYF
TRBJ1-5 . TRBV7-8 CASSRGTGDQPQHF
TRBJ2-1 . TRBV28 CASRTSGLGANEQFF
TRBJ1-2 few TRBV7-6 CASSLFEADGYTF